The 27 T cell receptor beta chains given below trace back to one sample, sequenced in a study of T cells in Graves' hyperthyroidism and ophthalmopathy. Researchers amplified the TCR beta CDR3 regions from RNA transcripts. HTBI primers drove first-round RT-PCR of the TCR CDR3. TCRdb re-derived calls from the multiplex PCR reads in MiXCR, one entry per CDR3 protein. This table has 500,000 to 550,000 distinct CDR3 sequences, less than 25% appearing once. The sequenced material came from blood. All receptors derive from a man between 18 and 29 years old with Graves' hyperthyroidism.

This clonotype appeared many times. The CDR3 bases are TGTGCCAGCAGTGAAAACCCGGCTCTAGCGGGAGAGACCCAGTACTTC. Translation gives CASSENPALAGETQYF. This chain joins TRBV2 and TRBJ2-5, with 8 positions matching TRBD2. V lost 2 bases to trimming and J lost 4 bases; unmatched junction nucleotides: 9. Germline CDR1 is SNHLY and CDR2 is FYNNEI. CDR3 length: 16 residues. Variable domain in full (rest from reference TRBV2 and TRBJ2-5): EPEVTQTPSHQVTQMGQEVILRCVPISNHLYFYWYRQILGQKVEFLVSFYNNEISEKSEIFDDQFSVERPDGSNFTLKIRSTKLEDSAMYFCASSENPALAGETQYFGPGTRLLVL.

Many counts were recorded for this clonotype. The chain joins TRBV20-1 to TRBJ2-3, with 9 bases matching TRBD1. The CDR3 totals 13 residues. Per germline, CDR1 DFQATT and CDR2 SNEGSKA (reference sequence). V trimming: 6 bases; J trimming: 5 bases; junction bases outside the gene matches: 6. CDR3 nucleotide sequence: TGCAGTGCCCCGGACAGGGGAAAAGATACGCAGTATTTT. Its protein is CSAPDRGKDTQYF.

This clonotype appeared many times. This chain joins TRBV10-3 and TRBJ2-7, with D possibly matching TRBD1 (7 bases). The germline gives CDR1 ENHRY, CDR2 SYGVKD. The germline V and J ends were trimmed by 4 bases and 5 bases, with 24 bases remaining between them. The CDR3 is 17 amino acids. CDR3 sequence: CAISVREDRPSLDEQYF. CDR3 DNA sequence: TGTGCCATCAGTGTGAGGGAGGACAGGCCGAGCCTGGACGAGCAGTACTTC.

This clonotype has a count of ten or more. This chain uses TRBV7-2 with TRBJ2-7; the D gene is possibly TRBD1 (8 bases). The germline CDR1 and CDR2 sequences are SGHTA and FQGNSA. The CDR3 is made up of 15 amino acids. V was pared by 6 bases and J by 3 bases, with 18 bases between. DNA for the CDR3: TGTGCCAGCAGACTAGCGAGGACAGGGATCTACGAGCAGTACTTC. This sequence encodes CASRLARTGIYEQYF.

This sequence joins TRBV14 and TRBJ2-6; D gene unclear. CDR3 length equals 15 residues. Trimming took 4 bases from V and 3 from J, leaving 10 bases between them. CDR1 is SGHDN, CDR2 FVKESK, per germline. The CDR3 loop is CASSRNLIGANVLTF. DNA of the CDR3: TGTGCCAGCAGCCGGAATCTTATTGGGGCCAACGTCCTGACTTTC.

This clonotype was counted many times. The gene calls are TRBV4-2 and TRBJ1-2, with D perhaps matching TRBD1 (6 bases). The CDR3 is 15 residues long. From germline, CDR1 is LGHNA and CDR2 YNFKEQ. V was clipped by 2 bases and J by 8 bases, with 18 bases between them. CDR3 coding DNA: TGTGCCAGCAGCCAACCCAGCGAGTGGGGGCGCGGCTACACCTTC. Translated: CASSQPSEWGRGYTF.

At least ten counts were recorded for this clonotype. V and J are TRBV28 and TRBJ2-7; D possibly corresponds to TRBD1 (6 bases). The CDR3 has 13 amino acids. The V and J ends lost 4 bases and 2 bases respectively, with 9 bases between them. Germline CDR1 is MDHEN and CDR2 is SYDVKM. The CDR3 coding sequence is TGTGCCAGCAGTTGGGACACCGCCTACGAGCAGTACTTC. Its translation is CASSWDTAYEQYF.

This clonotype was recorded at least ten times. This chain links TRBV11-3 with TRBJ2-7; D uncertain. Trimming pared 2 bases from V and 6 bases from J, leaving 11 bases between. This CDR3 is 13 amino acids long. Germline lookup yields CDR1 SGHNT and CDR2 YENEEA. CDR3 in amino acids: CASSLLWGSEQYF. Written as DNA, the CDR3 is TGTGCCAGCAGCTTACTCTGGGGATCCGAGCAGTACTTC.

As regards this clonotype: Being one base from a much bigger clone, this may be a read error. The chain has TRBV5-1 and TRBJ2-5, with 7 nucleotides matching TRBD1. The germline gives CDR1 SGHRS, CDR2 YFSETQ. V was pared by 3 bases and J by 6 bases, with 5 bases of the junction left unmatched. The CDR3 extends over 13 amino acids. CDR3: CASSSEGAQTQYF. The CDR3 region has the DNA TGCGCCAGCAGCTCCGAGGGGGCGCAGACCCAGTACTTC.

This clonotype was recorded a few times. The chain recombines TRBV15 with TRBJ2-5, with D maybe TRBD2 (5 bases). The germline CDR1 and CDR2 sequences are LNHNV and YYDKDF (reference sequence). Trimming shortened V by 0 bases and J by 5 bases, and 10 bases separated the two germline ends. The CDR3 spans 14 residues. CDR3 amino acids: CATSRDSRGETQYF. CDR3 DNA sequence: TGTGCCACCAGCAGAGATTCCAGAGGGGAGACCCAGTACTTC.

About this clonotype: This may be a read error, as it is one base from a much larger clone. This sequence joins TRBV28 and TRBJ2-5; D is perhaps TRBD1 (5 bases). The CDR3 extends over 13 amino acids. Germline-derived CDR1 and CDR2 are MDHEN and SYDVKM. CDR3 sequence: CASSSGNQETLYF. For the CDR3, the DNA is TGTGCCAGCAGTTCAGGGAATCAAGAGACCCTGTACTTC.

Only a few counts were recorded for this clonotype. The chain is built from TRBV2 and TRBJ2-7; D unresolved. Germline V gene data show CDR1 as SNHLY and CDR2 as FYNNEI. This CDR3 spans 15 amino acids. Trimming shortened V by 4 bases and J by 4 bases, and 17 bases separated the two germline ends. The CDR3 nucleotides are TGTGCCAGCAGTGTATTTGCAGGAGACCCATACGAGCAGTACTTC. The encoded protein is CASSVFAGDPYEQYF.

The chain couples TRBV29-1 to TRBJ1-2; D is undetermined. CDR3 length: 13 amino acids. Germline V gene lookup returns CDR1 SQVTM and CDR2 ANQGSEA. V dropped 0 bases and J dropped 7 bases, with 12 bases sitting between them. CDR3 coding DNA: TGCAGCGTTGAAGATCAAGGGAAGGGTGGCTACACCTTC. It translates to CSVEDQGKGGYTF. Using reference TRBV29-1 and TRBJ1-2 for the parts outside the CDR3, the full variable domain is SAVISQKPSRDICQRGTSLTIQCQVDSQVTMMFWYRQQPGQSLTLIATANQGSEATYESGFVIDKFPISRPNLTFSTLTVSNMSPEDSSIYLCSVEDQGKGGYTFGSGTRLTVV.

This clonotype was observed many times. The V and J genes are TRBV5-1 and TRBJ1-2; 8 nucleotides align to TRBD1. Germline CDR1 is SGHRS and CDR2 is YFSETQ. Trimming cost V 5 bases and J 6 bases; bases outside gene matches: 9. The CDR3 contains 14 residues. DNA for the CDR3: TGCGCCAGCAGGGACAGGGTATCGGTGGATGGCTACACCTTC. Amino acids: CASRDRVSVDGYTF.

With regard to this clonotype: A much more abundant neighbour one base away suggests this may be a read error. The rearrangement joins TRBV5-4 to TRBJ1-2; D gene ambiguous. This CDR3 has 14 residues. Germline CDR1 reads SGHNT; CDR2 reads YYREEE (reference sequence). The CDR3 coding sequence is TGTGCCAGCAGCTCACGGGCAGTTTCCTATGGCTACGCCTTC. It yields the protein CASSSRAVSYGYAF.

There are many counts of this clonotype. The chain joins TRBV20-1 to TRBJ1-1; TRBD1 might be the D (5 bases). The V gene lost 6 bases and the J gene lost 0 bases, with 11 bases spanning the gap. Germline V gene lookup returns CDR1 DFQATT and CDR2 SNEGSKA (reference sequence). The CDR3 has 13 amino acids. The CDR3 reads CSAEGRVNTEAFF. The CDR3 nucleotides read TGCAGTGCAGAGGGCAGGGTGAACACTGAAGCTTTCTTT.

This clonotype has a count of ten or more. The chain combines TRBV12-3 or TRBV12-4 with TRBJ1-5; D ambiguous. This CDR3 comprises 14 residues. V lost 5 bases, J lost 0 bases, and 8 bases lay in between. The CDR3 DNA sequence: TGTGCCAGCAGTCGACCCGTTAGCAATCAGCCCCAGCATTTT. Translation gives CASSRPVSNQPQHF.

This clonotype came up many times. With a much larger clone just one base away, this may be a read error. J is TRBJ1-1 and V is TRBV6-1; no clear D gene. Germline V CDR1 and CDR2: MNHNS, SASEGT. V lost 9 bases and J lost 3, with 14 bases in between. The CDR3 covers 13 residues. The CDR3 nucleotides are TGTGCCAGTACTCTGAACATGGACACTGAAGCTTTCTTT. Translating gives CASTLNMDTEAFF.

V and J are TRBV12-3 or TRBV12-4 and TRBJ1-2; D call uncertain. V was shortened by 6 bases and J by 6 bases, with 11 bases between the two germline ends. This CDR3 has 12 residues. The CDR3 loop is CASSQTTNGYTF. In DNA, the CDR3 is TGTGCCAGCAGCCAGACAACTAATGGCTACACCTTC.

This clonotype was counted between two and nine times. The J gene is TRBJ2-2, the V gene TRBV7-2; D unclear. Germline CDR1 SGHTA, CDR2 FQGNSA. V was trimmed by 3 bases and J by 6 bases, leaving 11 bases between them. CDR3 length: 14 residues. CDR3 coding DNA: TGTGCCAGCAGCTTTTCATACGGTTCCGGGGAGCTGTTTTTT. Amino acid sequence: CASSFSYGSGELFF.

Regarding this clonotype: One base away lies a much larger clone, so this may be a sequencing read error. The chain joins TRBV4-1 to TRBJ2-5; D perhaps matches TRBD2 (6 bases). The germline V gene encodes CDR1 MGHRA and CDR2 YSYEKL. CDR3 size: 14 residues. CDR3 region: CASSLGRGEESQYF. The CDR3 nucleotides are TGCGCCAGCAGCCTGGGGCGCGGGGAAGAGAGCCAGTACTTC.

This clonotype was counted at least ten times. For the CDR3, the DNA is TGTGCCAGCAGCCCCCCGGGGCACTATGGCTACACCTTC. Amino acid sequence: CASSPPGHYGYTF. J is TRBJ1-2 and V is TRBV7-9, with a weak D call TRBD1 (5 bases). Between the trimmed V and J ends, which lost 5 bases and 3 bases, there was a span of 10 bases. Per germline, CDR1 SEHNR and CDR2 FQNEAQ (reference sequence). The CDR3 contains 13 residues.

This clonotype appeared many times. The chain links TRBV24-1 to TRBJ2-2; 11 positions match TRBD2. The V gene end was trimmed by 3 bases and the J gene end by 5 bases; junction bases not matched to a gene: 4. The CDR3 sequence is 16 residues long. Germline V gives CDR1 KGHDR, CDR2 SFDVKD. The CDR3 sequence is CATSDPTSGTTGELFF. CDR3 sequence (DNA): TGTGCCACCAGTGATCCGACTAGCGGGACGACCGGGGAGCTGTTTTTT.

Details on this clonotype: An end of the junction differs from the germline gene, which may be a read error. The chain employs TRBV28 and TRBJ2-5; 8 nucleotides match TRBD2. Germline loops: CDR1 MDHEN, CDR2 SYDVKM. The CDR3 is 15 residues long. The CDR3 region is CAISLAGGPQKTQYF. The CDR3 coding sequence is TGTGCCATAAGTCTGGCGGGGGGACCCCAAAAGACCCAGTACTTC. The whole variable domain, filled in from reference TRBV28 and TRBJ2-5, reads DVKVTQSSRYLVKRTGEKVFLECVQDMDHENMFWYRQDPGLGLRLIYFSYDVKMKEKGDIPEGYSVSREKKERFSLILESASTNQTSMYLCAISLAGGPQKTQYFGPGTRLLVL.

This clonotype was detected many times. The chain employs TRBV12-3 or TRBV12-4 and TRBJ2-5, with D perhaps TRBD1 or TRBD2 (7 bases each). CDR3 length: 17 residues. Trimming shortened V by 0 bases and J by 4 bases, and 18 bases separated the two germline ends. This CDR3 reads CASSLALQGGGRETQYF. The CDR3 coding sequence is TGTGCCAGCAGTTTAGCGCTGCAGGGGGGGGGCCGAGAGACCCAGTACTTC.

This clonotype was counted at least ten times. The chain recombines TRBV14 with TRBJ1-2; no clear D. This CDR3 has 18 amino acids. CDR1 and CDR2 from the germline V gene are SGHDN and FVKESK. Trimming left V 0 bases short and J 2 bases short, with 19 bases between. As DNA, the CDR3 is TGTGCCAGCAGCCAAGATATCGACACACTCTCACGGAACTATGGCTACACCTTC. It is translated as CASSQDIDTLSRNYGYTF. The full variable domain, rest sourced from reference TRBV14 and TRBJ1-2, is EAGVTQFPSHSVIEKGQTVTLRCDPISGHDNLYWYRRVMGKEIKFLLHFVKESKQDESGMPNNRFLAERTGGTYSTLKVQPAELEDSGVYFCASSQDIDTLSRNYGYTFGSGTRLTVV.

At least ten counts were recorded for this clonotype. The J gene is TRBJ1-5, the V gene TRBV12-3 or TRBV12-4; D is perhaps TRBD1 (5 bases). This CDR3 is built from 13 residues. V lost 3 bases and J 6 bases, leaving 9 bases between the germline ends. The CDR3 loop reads CASSFVGVQPQHF. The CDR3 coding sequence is TGTGCCAGCAGTTTTGTGGGGGTTCAGCCCCAGCATTTT.